These T cell receptor beta chains were read from a single sample in a study of monozygotic twins with inflammatory bowel disease. TCRdb re-called the 5' RACE reads and shows each CDR3 protein once, DNA omitted. The sample's table shows roughly 300,000 distinct CDR3 sequences. The specimen was blood. The receptors were gathered from a human donor with ulcerative colitis or Crohn's disease, or a healthy co-twin of an affected twin (not recorded which). Both conserved end residues are part of each CDR3.

v_call	j_call	cdr3_aa
TRBV4-3	TRBJ2-7	CASSQLDRGLYEQYF
TRBV4-3	TRBJ2-7	CASSQELRTGKGYEQYF
TRBV5-1	TRBJ2-1	CASSLATGMKSYNEQFF
TRBV28	TRBJ1-1	CASKGGGLYTEAFF
TRBV19	TRBJ2-4	CASRQLDLAKNIQYF
TRBV6-2/TRBV6-3	TRBJ1-1	CASSYRGRVGRKGHTEAFF
TRBV6-5	TRBJ1-2	CASSYGQGVGYTF
TRBV5-1	TRBJ2-7	CASSSGDSPYEQYF
TRBV5-1	TRBJ1-1	CASSLDGQGNTEAFF
TRBV12-5	TRBJ1-2	CASGLVNREGYTF
TRBV5-1	TRBJ2-7	CASSTGREGNEQYF
TRBV6-1	TRBJ2-5	CASTTWGDEETQYF
TRBV7-9	TRBJ2-4	CASRHGPDRQYF
TRBV5-1	TRBJ2-1	CASIRLAGVDNEQFF
TRBV11-2	TRBJ2-1	CASSVTSGLYNEQFF
TRBV15	TRBJ2-5	CATSRSRTAGETQYF
TRBV27	TRBJ1-6	CASSLSNTIYNSPLHF
TRBV7-9	TRBJ1-5	CASSANEGYNQPQHF
TRBV15	TRBJ2-7	CATSSGVGTYYEQYF
TRBV28	TRBJ1-5	CASIPGQRYQPQHF
TRBV5-1	TRBJ2-1	CASSLGGVGSYNEQFF
TRBV11-2	TRBJ2-1	CASSLEGEQFF
TRBV20-1	TRBJ2-3	CSAVRTDTQYF
TRBV7-2	TRBJ2-7	CASSARDSSYEQYF
TRBV5-1	TRBJ2-7	CAGSSTVQAYEQYF
TRBV6-1	TRBJ2-3	CASSGRQGRTDTQYF
TRBV6-2/TRBV6-3	TRBJ2-7	CASSWGRGAYEQYF
TRBV7-2	TRBJ2-4	CASSLFTGESIQYF
TRBV28	TRBJ2-2	CASSPYRDTGELFF
TRBV9	TRBJ2-7	CASSVGGDASYEQYF
TRBV28	TRBJ2-1	CASLPVGSGSLSYNEQFF
TRBV28	TRBJ2-7	CASSQNRGTYEQYF
TRBV20-1	TRBJ2-5	CSASQKETQYF
TRBV27	TRBJ1-5	CASSFSGNQPQHF
TRBV20-1	TRBJ1-5	CSARDVQGNQPQHF
TRBV5-1	TRBJ2-4	CASSLYAGNIQYF
TRBV5-1	TRBJ1-2	CASSLSQGYGYTF
TRBV3-1	TRBJ1-2	CASSPTTGSYGYTF
TRBV6-2/TRBV6-3	TRBJ1-4	CASSYPTGRTGIKLFF
TRBV18	TRBJ1-2	CASSPGQESDGYTF
TRBV28	TRBJ2-1	CASRGAGGYNEQFF
TRBV7-2	TRBJ2-7	CASSAGQVNEQYF